This T cell receptor (beta chain) originates from a study of technical replicates of blood from a handful of donors. The CDR3 loop spans 14 amino acids. Germline-derived CDR1 and CDR2 are SEHNR and FQNEAQ (reference sequence). V lost 5 bases, J lost 2 bases, and 12 bases lay in between. Sequenced by immunoSEQ multiplex PCR; TCRdb stores in-frame clones only, minus some. The sample includes 65,000 to 90,000 clones, 90% to 95% of them seen just once. The sample was T cells isolated from PBMCs. This TCR came from a human donor in good health. V and J are TRBV7-9 and TRBJ1-2; D call uncertain. CDR3 amino acids: CASSPVLENYGYTF. DNA of the CDR3: TGTGCCAGCAGCCCAGTCCTGGAGAACTATGGCTACACCTTC.